The sample holds many counts of the clone carrying this TCR beta chain. This sample was taken from a study of early T cells in non-severe SARS-CoV-2 infection. The CDR3 length is 13 residues. Looked up from germline, CDR1 is SEHNR and CDR2 is FQNEAQ (reference sequence). V was clipped by 0 bases and J by 7 bases, with 7 bases between them. TCRdb processed the 5' RACE reads anew with MiXCR; each CDR3 protein has one entry. The data show some 63,000 distinct CDR3 sequences, 13% seen once. The sequence was obtained from an adult who was a healthcare worker with PCR-confirmed SARS-CoV-2 infection or an uninfected control (not recorded which). The material sequenced was whole blood. This sequence joins TRBV7-9 and TRBJ1-5; D is uncertain. CDR3 sequence: CASSLAESQPQHF. Here the CDR3 DNA reads TGTGCCAGCAGCTTAGCGGAGAGCCAGCCCCAGCATTTT.